This T cell receptor (beta chain) emerged from a study of T cells in Graves' hyperthyroidism and ophthalmopathy. Hyperthyroidism of Graves' type that showed no ophthalmopathy progression within 18 months was stable. Patients aged 18 to 65 with hyperthyroidism were newly diagnosed, with duration under 2 months. Diagnoses were established using clinical symptoms, serum thyroxine and TRAb, thyroid ultrasound and orbital computed tomography. There were TCR beta CDR3 regions amplified from RNA transcripts. A first-round RT-PCR of the TCR CDR3 used the HTBI primer set. MiXCR, run by TCRdb on the multiplex PCR reads, gives a single entry per CDR3 protein. Of hundreds of thousands of distinct CDR3 sequences in the sample, 11% to 15% were seen once. The sample comprised blood. This TCR was recovered from a young woman with Graves' hyperthyroidism.

CDR3 in DNA: TGTGCCAGCAGCAAGACAGGGGGCAGAGAAAAACTGTTTTTT. Its protein is CASSKTGGREKLFF. The chain carries TRBV6-1 and TRBJ1-4; 10 bases line up with TRBD1. This CDR3 has 14 amino acids. The V segment lost 6 bases and the J segment 8 bases; nucleotides outside the gene matches: 6. Germline V gene lookup returns CDR1 MNHNS and CDR2 SASEGT.